One T cell receptor beta chain is described in this entry. This specimen belongs to a study of blood T cell repertoires in COVID-19. Study-level information: Sample material is recorded as cDNA or gDNA derived from T cells, B-cell-depleted T cells, or PBMCs.

Sequencing used immunoSEQ multiplex PCR; TCRdb keeps in-frame clones, though not all of them. Here the sample spans tens of thousands of clones, around nine tenths being singletons. The CDR3 extends over 15 amino acids. The V and J ends lost 6 bases and 8 bases, in that order; junction bases with no gene match: 13. Germline CDR1 reads SGHRS; CDR2 reads YFSETQ. Sequencing was performed on peripheral blood. The TCR sequence derives from a human donor in a cohort sampled during active COVID-19. The chain uses TRBV5-1 and TRBJ1-3, with TRBD1 matching 8 bases. The CDR3 is CASMTGVQSVDTIYF. The CDR3 nucleotides read TGCGCCAGCATGACAGGGGTTCAGTCAGTAGACACCATATATTTT.